This T cell receptor (beta chain) originates from a study of prognosis after radiotherapy for stage I lung cancer (dated by TCRdb to the early 2020s). For context, the study as a whole: Between April 2018 and January 2019, fewer than 20 patients with stage I NSCLC were enrolled in Nanjing, China. Image-guided IMRT or VMAT was used to deliver SBRT in 3 to 5 fractions at a biologically effective dose of at least 100 Gy. The cohort comprised 10 to 15 men and five or six women with a median age of approximately 70 years, ranging from 53 to 84 years. On tumor histology, approximately 12 patients had adenocarcinoma and about seven had squamous cell carcinoma. All patients were considered medically inoperable, owing to comorbidities in around twelve and refusal of surgery in over 5. Peripheral blood TCR beta repertoires were profiled in stage I NSCLC patients before and after stereotactic body radiotherapy, and the repertoires were related to distant failure. Patients with newly diagnosed primary stage I lung tumors numbered more than 13, with a few others having oligometastatic NSCLC after surgical resection of the primary tumor. A total of roughly 38 blood samples from 19 patients were sequenced, with one sample obtained before and one obtained after SBRT for each patient. Concurrent therapy was not administered to any patient alongside SBRT. Four of the 19 patients developed distant metastases after SBRT, at a median of around 7 months; the other 15 showed no significant progression.

Beyond this particular receptor, the publication reports: Post-SBRT Shannon entropy and its change from baseline were lower in patients who developed distant metastases; baseline Shannon entropy was not associated with metastases. No determination of tumor specificity was made for expanded TCR clones. The small cohort and short follow-up limited the study, so independent validation of the findings is needed. All reported P values were unadjusted for multiple comparisons. After SBRT, the count of unique TCR clones dropped from a median of approximately 11,000 beforehand to about 7,000 afterward (Wilcoxon paired P=0.011). TRBV and TRBJ usage frequencies reportedly differed by metastasis status, in two V genes at baseline and in about 10 V and two J genes after SBRT.

In regard to this clonotype: Its specific antigen is unknown. No much larger clonotype is one base removed from it; base qualities were not supplied.

Two rounds of multiplex PCR were used to amplify the TCR beta CDR3 region from genomic DNA. The first PCR round used primers specific to each TRBV and TRBJ gene, with sequences filed in Chinese patent CN105087789A. Universal primers were used in the second PCR round. The Roche High Pure PCR Template Preparation Kit was used to extract genomic DNA from frozen PBMCs. An Illumina HiSeq 3000 was used to sequence the libraries paired-end with 151 bp reads. As for the original processing: Raw reads lacking the multiplex PCR primer sequences were removed with CutAdapt. High-quality paired reads were merged into contigs with PEAR. By alignment to reference sequences, MiXCR assigned TRB V, D and J gene segments to each contig. To remove sequencing errors, CDR3 sequences were clustered according to base quality and sequence similarity. Shannon entropy, normalized by the natural log of the productive TCR sequence number, served as the measure of diversity. One minus Shannon entropy divided by the natural log of the number of unique clonotypes was used as the definition of clonality. Progression-free survival cut-offs for repertoire metrics were chosen using the Youden index of ROC curves, with analyses run in R 3.5.3. TCRdb redid the processing of the public reads, applying fastp at Q25 and MiXCR, and retained in-frame beta chains. Rows are combined by CDR3 protein, so each entry shows the most common genes and DNA. TCRdb, not the original authors, processed these V and J calls. The sample has 50,000 to 75,000 distinct CDR3 sequences on record, around 27% of them singletons. Of the sample, more than 6.5% is held by the ten largest clones.

A history of other malignancies or of prior chemotherapy or radiotherapy was absent in all patients, and node-negative disease was shown on CT and PET/CT in all patients. At each of two time points, around 5.7 milliliters of peripheral venous blood were collected in EDTA tubes. Ficoll-Paque Plus density-gradient centrifugation was used to isolate PBMCs. Right after collection, samples were placed at -80 degrees C and kept there until analysis. The sequenced sample was PBMCs, obtained before or after stereotactic body radiation therapy (not recorded which). The receptor was derived from a donor of 50 years or more with non-small cell lung cancer.

The bases read TGTGCCAGCAGTTTCATTGATGGGAGAAACACCATATATTTT. The resulting protein is CASSFIDGRNTIYF. Recombination connected TRBV12-3 or TRBV12-4 to TRBJ1-3; the D gene is unclear. CDR3 length: 14 amino acids, cysteine to phenylalanine. CDR3 DNA only is kept here, 42 bases in frame from base 1. V is reduced by 3 bases and J by 5 bases, leaving a spacing of 11 bases between them.